This is a list of T cell receptor beta chains from one sample in a study of technical replicates of blood from a few donors. Only in-frame clones appear in the TCRdb table, and some are missing; sequencing was by immunoSEQ multiplex PCR. The sample contains approximately 59,000 clones, around 88% of which appear only once. Sequenced material: PBMCs. These receptors originate from a human donor in good health. Some clones in this sample may be carry-over from other donors' samples. The CDR3 runs from the conserved cysteine through the conserved F or W. D genes are given only for firm matches. Where a row states a size, it is once, few, many or the class of an expanded clone; other rows omit it.

J gene: TRBJ2-7
V gene: TRBV5-1
clone size: -
D gene: -
CDR3 DNA: TGCGCCAGCAGTGGGGAAGGAGGATCCTACGAGCAGTACTTC
CDR3 protein: CASSGEGGSYEQYF

J gene: TRBJ2-1
V gene: TRBV25-1
clone size: -
D gene: TRBD2
CDR3 DNA: TGTGCCAGCAGTGATAGCGGGAGGTTCCACAATGAGCAGTTCTTC
CDR3 protein: CASSDSGRFHNEQFF

J gene: TRBJ1-1
V gene: TRBV28
clone size: -
D gene: -
CDR3 DNA: TGTGCCAGCAGTTTAGGTAGGGCCGGGGGGAACACTGAAGCTTTCTTT
CDR3 protein: CASSLGRAGGNTEAFF

J gene: TRBJ1-2
V gene: TRBV12-5
clone size: -
D gene: -
CDR3 DNA: TGTGCTAGTGGTTTGGAAAGCACAGCTTTAGGCTTC
CDR3 protein: CASGLESTALGF

J gene: TRBJ2-1
V gene: TRBV2
clone size: -
D gene: -
CDR3 DNA: TGTGCCAGCAGAGCGAGACAGGTCTCCTACAATGAGCAGTTCTTC
CDR3 protein: CASRARQVSYNEQFF

J gene: TRBJ2-1
V gene: TRBV6-1
clone size: once
D gene: -
CDR3 DNA: TGTGCCAGCAGTGAAGTAGTAGACAAAAACAATGAGCAGTTCTTC
CDR3 protein: CASSEVVDKNNEQFF

J gene: TRBJ1-5
V gene: TRBV6-4
clone size: -
D gene: -
CDR3 DNA: TGTGCCAGCGGTACTAAGCCAGGGATTTATAGCAATCAGCCCCAGCATTTT
CDR3 protein: CASGTKPGIYSNQPQHF

J gene: TRBJ2-1
V gene: TRBV19
clone size: once
D gene: -
CDR3 DNA: TGTGCCAGTAGTATCTCTAGCGCAACCCTCTACAATGAGCAGTTCTTC
CDR3 protein: CASSISSATLYNEQFF

J gene: TRBJ1-1
V gene: TRBV4-3
clone size: -
D gene: TRBD1
CDR3 DNA: TGCGCCAGCAGCCAAGCCCGGACAGGGGGCACTGAAGCTTTCTTT
CDR3 protein: CASSQARTGGTEAFF

J gene: TRBJ1-1
V gene: TRBV11-3
clone size: -
D gene: -
CDR3 DNA: TGTGCCAGCAGCTTCCGACAAAACACTGAAGCTTTCTTT
CDR3 protein: CASSFRQNTEAFF